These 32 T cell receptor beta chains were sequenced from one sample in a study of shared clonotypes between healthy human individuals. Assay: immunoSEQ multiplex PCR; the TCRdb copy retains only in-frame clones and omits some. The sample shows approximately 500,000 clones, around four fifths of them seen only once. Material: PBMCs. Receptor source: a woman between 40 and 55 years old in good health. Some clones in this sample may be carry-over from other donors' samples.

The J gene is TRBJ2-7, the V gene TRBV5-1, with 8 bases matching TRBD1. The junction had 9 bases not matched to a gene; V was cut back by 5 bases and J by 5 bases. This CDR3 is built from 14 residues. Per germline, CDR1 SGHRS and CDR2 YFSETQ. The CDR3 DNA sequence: TGCGCCAGCAGTGGGATGGCAGGGGGCCACGAGCAGTACTTC. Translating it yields CASSGMAGGHEQYF. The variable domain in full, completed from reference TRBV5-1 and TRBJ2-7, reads KAGVTQTPRYLIKTRGQQVTLSCSPISGHRSVSWYQQTPGQGLQFLFEYFSETQRNKGNFPGRFSGRQFSNSRSEMNVSTLELGDSALYLCASSGMAGGHEQYFGPGTRLTVT.

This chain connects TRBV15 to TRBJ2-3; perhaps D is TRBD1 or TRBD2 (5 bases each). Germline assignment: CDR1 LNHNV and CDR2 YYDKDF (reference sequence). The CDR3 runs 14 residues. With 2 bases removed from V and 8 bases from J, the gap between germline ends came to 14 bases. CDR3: CATSRIGTVATQYF. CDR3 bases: TGTGCCACCAGCAGAATCGGGACCGTCGCTACGCAGTATTTT.

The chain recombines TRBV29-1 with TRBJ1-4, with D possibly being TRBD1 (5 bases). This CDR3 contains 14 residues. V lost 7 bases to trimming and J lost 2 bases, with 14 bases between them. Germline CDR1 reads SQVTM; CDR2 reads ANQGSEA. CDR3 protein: CSAGTLSTNEKLFF. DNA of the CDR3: TGCAGCGCTGGGACGCTTTCGACTAATGAAAAACTGTTTTTT.

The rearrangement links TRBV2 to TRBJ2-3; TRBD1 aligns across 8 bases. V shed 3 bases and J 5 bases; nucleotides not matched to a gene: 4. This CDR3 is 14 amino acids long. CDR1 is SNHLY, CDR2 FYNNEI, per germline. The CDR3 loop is CASSDQGAEDTQYF. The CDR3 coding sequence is TGTGCCAGCAGTGATCAGGGGGCGGAAGATACGCAGTATTTT.

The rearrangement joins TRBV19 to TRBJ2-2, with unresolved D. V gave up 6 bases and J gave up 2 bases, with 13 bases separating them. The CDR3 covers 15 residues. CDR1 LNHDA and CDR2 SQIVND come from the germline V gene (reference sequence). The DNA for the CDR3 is TGTGCCAGTAGGGCCTACTCCTTAAACACCGGGGAGCTGTTTTTT. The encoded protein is CASRAYSLNTGELFF.

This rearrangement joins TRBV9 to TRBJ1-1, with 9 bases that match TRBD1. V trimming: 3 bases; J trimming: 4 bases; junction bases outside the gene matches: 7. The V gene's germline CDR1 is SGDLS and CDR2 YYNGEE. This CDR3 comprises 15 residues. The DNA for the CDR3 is TGTGCCAGCAGCGAAACAGGGGGCGTGAGCACTGAAGCTTTCTTT. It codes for CASSETGGVSTEAFF. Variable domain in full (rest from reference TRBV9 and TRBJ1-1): DSGVTQTPKHLITATGQRVTLRCSPRSGDLSVYWYQQSLDQGLQFLIQYYNGEERAKGNILERFSAQQFPDLHSELNLSSLELGDSALYFCASSETGGVSTEAFFGQGTRLTVV.

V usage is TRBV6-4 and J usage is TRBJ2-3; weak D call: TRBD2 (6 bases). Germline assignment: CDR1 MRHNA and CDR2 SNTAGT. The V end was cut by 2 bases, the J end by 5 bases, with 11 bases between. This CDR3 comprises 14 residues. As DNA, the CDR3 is TGTGCCAGCAGTGACGGAGCGGGCGGAGATACGCAGTATTTT. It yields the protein CASSDGAGGDTQYF.

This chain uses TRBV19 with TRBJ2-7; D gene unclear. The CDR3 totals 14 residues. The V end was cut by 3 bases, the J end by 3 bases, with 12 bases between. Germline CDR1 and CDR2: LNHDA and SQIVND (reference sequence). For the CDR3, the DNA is TGTGCCAGTAGTATGTCTGGAGATAACTACGAGCAGTACTTC. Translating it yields CASSMSGDNYEQYF. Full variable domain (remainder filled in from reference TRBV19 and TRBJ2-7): DGGITQSPKYLFRKEGQNVTLSCEQNLNHDAMYWYRQDPGQGLRLIYYSQIVNDFQKGDIAEGYSVSREKKESFPLTVTSAQKNPTAFYLCASSMSGDNYEQYFGPGTRLTVT.

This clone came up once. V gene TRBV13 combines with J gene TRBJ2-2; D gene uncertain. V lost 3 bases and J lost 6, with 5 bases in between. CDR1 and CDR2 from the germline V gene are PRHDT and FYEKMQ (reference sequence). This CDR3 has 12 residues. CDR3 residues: CASSLYPGELFF. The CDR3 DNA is TGTGCCAGCAGCTTGTACCCCGGGGAGCTGTTTTTT.

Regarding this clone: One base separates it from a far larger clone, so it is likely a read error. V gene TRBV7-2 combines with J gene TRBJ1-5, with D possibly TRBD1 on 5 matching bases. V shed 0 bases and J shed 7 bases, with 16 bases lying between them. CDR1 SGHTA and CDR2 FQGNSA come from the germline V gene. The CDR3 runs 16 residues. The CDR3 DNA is TGTGCCAGCAGCTTAGCCTTGGGGGGGAATAACCAGCCCCAGCATTTT. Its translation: CASSLALGGNNQPQHF.

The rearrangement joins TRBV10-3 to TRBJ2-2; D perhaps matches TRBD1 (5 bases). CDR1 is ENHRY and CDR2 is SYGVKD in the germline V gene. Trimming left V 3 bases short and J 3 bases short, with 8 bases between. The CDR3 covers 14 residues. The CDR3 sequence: CAISETGYTGELFF. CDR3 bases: TGTGCCATCAGTGAAACAGGATACACCGGGGAGCTGTTTTTT.

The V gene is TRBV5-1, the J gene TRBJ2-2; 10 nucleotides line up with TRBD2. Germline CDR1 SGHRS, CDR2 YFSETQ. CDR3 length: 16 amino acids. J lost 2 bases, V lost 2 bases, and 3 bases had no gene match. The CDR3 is CASSLSSGGNTGELFF. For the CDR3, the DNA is TGCGCCAGCAGCTTATCTAGCGGGGGTAACACCGGGGAGCTGTTTTTT.

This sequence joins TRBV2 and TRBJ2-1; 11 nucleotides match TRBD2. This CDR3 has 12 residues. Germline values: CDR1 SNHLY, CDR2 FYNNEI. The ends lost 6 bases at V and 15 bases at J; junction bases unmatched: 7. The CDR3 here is CASRLSGRAGFF. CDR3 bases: TGTGCCAGCAGGCTTAGCGGGAGGGCCGGGTTCTTC.

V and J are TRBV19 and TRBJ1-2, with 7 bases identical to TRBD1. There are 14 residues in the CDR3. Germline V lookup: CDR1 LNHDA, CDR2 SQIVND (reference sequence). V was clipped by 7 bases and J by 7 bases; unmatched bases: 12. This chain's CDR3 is CASNPTGYTFGYTF. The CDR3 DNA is TGTGCCAGTAACCCGACAGGGTATACCTTTGGCTACACCTTC.

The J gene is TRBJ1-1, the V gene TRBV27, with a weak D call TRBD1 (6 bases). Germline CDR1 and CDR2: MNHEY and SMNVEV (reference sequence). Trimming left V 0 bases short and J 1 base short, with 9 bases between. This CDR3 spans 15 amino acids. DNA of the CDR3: TGTGCCAGCAGTTTATCTGGGGGCCCGAACACTGAAGCTTTCTTT. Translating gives CASSLSGGPNTEAFF.

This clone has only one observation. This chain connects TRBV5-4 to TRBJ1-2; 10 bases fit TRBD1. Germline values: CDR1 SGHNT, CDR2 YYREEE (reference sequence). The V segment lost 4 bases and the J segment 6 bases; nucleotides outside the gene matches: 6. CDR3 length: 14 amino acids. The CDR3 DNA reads TGTGCCAGCAGCGTTGACAGGGGGCGCGATGGCTACACCTTC. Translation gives CASSVDRGRDGYTF.

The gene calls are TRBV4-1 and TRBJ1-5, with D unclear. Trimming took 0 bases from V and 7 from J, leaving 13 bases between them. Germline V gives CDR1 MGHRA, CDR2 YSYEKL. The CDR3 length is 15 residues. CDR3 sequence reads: CASSQESGGGQPQHF. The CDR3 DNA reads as TGCGCCAGCAGCCAAGAGTCCGGTGGAGGCCAGCCCCAGCATTTT.

As DNA, the CDR3 is TGCGCCAGCAGCTTGCTGAGCGGGGCCTACAATGAGCAGTTCTTC. Translation gives CASSLLSGAYNEQFF. The chain employs TRBV5-1 and TRBJ2-1; 7 bases are shared with TRBD2. The germline CDR1 and CDR2 sequences are SGHRS and YFSETQ. The CDR3 has 15 amino acids. The V and J ends lost 1 base and 2 bases, in that order; junction bases with no gene match: 3.

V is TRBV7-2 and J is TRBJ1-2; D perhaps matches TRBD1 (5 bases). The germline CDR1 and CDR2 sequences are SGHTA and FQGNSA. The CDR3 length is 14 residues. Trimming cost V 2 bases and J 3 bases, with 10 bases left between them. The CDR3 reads CASSLRRVDYGYTF. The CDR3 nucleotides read TGTGCCAGCAGCTTACGCAGGGTGGACTATGGCTACACCTTC.

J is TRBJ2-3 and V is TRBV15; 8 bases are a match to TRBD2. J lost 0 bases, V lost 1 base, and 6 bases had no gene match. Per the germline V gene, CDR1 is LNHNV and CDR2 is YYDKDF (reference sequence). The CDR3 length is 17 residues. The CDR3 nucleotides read TGTGCCACCAGCAGAGCCTCACTAGCGGAGAGCACAGATACGCAGTATTTT. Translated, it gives CATSRASLAESTDTQYF.

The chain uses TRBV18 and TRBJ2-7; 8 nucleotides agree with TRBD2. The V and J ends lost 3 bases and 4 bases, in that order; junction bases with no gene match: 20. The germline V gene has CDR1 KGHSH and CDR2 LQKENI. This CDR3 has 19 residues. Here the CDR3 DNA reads TGTGCCAGCTCACCCCTGTTCCAGCGGGAGTCCTCACCCTATTACGAGCAGTACTTC. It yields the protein CASSPLFQRESSPYYEQYF.

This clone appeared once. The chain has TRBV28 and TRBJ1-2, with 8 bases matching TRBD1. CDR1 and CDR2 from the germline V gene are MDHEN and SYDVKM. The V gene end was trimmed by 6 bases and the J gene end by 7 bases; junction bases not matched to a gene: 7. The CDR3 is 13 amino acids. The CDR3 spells CASRTTGDGGYTF. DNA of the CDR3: TGTGCCAGCAGAACGACAGGGGACGGTGGCTACACCTTC.

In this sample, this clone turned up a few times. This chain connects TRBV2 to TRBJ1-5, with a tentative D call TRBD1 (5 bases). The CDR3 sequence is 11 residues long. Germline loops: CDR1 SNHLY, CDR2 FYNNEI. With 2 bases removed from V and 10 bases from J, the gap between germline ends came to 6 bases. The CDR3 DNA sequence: TGTGCCAGCAGTGAAAGGGGTCCCCAGCATTTT. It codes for CASSERGPQHF.

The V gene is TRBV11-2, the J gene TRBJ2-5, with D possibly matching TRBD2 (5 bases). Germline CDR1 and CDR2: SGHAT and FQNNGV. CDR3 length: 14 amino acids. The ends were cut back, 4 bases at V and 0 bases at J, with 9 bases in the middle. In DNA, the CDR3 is TGTGCCAGCAGCTCCGGACTTAACCAAGAGACCCAGTACTTC. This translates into CASSSGLNQETQYF.

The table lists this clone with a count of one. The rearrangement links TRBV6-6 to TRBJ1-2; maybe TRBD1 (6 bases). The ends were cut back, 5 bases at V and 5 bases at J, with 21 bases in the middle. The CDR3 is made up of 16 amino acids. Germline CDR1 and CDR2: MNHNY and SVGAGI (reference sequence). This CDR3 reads CASSSLYQDRIYGYTF. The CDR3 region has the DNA TGTGCCAGCAGTAGCCTATACCAGGACAGAATTTATGGCTACACCTTC.

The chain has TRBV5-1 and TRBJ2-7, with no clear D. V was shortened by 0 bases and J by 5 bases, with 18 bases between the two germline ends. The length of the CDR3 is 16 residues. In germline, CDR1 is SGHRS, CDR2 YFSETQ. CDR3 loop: CASSLEDGAGKNEQYF. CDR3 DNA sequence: TGCGCCAGCAGCTTGGAGGACGGCGCAGGTAAGAACGAGCAGTACTTC. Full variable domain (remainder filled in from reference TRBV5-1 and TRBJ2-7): KAGVTQTPRYLIKTRGQQVTLSCSPISGHRSVSWYQQTPGQGLQFLFEYFSETQRNKGNFPGRFSGRQFSNSRSEMNVSTLELGDSALYLCASSLEDGAGKNEQYFGPGTRLTVT.

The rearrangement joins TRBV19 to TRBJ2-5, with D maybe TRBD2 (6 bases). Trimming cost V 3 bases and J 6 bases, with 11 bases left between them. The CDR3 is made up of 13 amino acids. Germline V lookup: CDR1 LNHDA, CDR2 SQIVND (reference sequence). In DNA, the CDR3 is TGTGCCAGTAGTATGTCCCGGGGGAAGACCCAGTACTTC. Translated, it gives CASSMSRGKTQYF.

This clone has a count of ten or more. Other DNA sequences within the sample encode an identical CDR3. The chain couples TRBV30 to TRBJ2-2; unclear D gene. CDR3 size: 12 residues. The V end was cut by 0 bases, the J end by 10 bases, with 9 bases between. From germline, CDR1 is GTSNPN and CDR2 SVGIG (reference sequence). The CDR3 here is CAWSVPVTELFF. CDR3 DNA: TGTGCCTGGAGTGTACCGGTAACGGAGCTGTTTTTT.

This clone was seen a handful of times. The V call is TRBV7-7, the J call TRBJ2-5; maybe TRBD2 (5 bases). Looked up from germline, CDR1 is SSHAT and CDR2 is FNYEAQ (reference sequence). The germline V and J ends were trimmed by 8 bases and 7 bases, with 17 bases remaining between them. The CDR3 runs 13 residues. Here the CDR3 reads CASSFGGEGTQYF. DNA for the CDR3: TGTGCCAGCTCATTCGGTGGCGAGGGGACCCAGTACTTC.

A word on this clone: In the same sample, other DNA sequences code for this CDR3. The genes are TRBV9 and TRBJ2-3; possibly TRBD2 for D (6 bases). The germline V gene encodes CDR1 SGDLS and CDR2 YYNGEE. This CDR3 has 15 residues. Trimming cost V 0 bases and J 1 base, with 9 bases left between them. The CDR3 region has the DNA TGTGCCAGCAGCGTAGTGGGAGGTGGCACAGATACGCAGTATTTT. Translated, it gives CASSVVGGGTDTQYF.

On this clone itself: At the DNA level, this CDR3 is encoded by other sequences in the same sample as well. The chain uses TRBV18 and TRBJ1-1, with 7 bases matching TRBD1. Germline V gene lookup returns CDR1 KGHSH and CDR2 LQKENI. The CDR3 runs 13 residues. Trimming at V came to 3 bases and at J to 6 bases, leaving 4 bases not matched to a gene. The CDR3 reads CASSPGQGAEAFF. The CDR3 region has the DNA TGTGCCAGCTCACCGGGGCAGGGGGCTGAAGCTTTCTTT.

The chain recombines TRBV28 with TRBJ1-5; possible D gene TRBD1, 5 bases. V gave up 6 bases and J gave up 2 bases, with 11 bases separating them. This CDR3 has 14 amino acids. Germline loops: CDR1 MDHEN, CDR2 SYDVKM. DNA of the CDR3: TGTGCCAGCAGGGGGCCGTTGGGCAATCAGCCCCAGCATTTT. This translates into CASRGPLGNQPQHF.